A single sample gave rise to the 28 T cell receptor beta chains below, sequenced in a study of blood T cell repertoires in COVID-19. Assay used: immunoSEQ multiplex PCR; TCRdb lists only in-frame clones, some missing. The data contain 150,000 to 200,000 clones, over 75% of them seen just once; the ten biggest clones take up roughly 0.82%. Sequencing was carried out using PBMCs or T cells enriched from blood (not recorded which). These receptors all come from a woman younger than 30 who had recovered from COVID-19.

This clone has a single count. The J gene is TRBJ1-1, the V gene TRBV10-3; 7 nucleotides line up with TRBD1. The CDR3 spans 14 residues. Germline V gene sequence: CDR1 ENHRY, CDR2 SYGVKD. Trimming at V came to 5 bases and at J to 3 bases, leaving 6 bases not matched to a gene. The CDR3 protein is CAISRDSEDTEAFF. The CDR3 region has the DNA TGTGCCATCAGTCGGGACAGCGAGGACACTGAAGCTTTCTTT.

The chain's CDR3 is CSVSGFSINEQFF. The CDR3 DNA follows: TGCAGCGTATCGGGGTTCTCGATCAATGAGCAGTTCTTC. This rearrangement joins TRBV29-1 to TRBJ2-1; perhaps TRBD2 as D (5 bases). The CDR3 runs 13 residues. The germline V and J ends were trimmed by 6 bases and 6 bases, with 15 bases remaining between them. CDR1 and CDR2 from the germline V gene are SQVTM and ANQGSEA.

The V gene is TRBV11-2, the J gene TRBJ2-7, with D uncertain. Germline V gene data show CDR1 as SGHAT and CDR2 as FQNNGV. CDR3 size: 14 residues. Trimming took 2 bases from V and 6 from J, leaving 14 bases between them. The CDR3 nucleotides read TGTGCCAGCAGCTTATCGGTATTAGTCTCCGAGCAGTACTTC. It specifies CASSLSVLVSEQYF.

Turning to this clone: Its ends do not fully match the called genes, so a read error is possible. This chain uses TRBV7-9 with TRBJ2-3, with D maybe TRBD2 (5 bases). The CDR3 is made up of 14 amino acids. Germline V CDR1 and CDR2: SEHNR, FQNEAQ (reference sequence). CDR3 in amino acids: CASSLAPRRDTQYF. The CDR3 coding sequence is TGTGCCAGCAGCCTAGCACCCCGGAGAGATACGCAGTATTTT.

The chain links TRBV5-4 to TRBJ1-6; D possibly corresponds to TRBD1 (5 bases). The CDR3 runs to 16 residues. V lost 3 bases and J lost 6, with 16 bases in between. Germline V gene lookup returns CDR1 SGHNT and CDR2 YYREEE (reference sequence). The CDR3 reads CASSSLSGGVNSPLHF. The CDR3 DNA reads TGTGCCAGCAGCTCGCTATCAGGAGGGGTTAATTCACCCCTCCACTTT.

The V call is TRBV27, the J call TRBJ1-5; D might be TRBD1 (6 bases). Deletions cut 5 bases from V and 3 bases from J, with 17 bases between. Germline V gene lookup returns CDR1 MNHEY and CDR2 SMNVEV (reference sequence). The CDR3 has 16 amino acids. This CDR3 is CASSPSLGANNQPQHF. CDR3 in DNA: TGTGCCAGCAGTCCCTCCTTGGGGGCCAACAATCAGCCCCAGCATTTT.

The chain recombines TRBV27 with TRBJ1-1; D is undetermined. Germline values: CDR1 MNHEY, CDR2 SMNVEV (reference sequence). This CDR3 has 11 residues. DNA for the CDR3: TGTGCACACCCGCCTAACACTGAAGCTTTCTTT. It encodes CAHPPNTEAFF.

J is TRBJ1-2 and V is TRBV6-6, with D maybe TRBD1 (5 bases). This CDR3 has 12 amino acids. V shed 4 bases and J shed 8 bases, with 11 bases lying between them. The germline CDR1 and CDR2 sequences are MNHNY and SVGAGI (reference sequence). The CDR3 region is CASSSQGWGYTF. In DNA, the CDR3 is TGTGCCAGCAGTTCTCAGGGCTGGGGCTACACCTTC.

Concerning this clone: Compared with germline, one end of the junction differs, possibly owing to a read error. The chain combines TRBV5-4 with TRBJ2-5; 7 positions agree with TRBD2. Looked up from germline, CDR1 is SGHNT and CDR2 is YYREEE (reference sequence). The CDR3 totals 14 residues. CDR3 DNA: TGCACAACATCGGAGGGAGGGCCGGGACAGACCCAGTACTTC. Protein product: CTTSEGGPGQTQYF.

The rearrangement uses TRBV7-9 and TRBJ2-1; D call uncertain. Germline assignment: CDR1 SEHNR and CDR2 FQNEAQ (reference sequence). V was shortened by 4 bases and J by 7 bases, with 14 bases between the two germline ends. This CDR3 region has 14 residues. CDR3 nucleotide sequence: TGTGCCAGCAGCTCCCCGATCCCCCAGAATGAGCAGTTCTTC. This codes for CASSSPIPQNEQFF.

The chain joins TRBV24-1 to TRBJ2-6, with TRBD1 as a possible D gene (5 bases). This CDR3 has 17 residues. Trimming removed 3 bases from V and 0 bases from J, with 11 bases in between. Germline V gene data show CDR1 as KGHDR and CDR2 as SFDVKD. CDR3 sequence: CATSDPQVDSGANVLTF. For the CDR3, the DNA is TGTGCCACCAGTGATCCACAGGTGGACTCTGGGGCCAACGTCCTGACTTTC.

The gene calls are TRBV28 and TRBJ1-2, with D possibly matching TRBD1 (5 bases). CDR1 is MDHEN and CDR2 is SYDVKM in the germline V gene. V was pared by 2 bases and J by 8 bases, with 15 bases between. The CDR3 is made up of 14 amino acids. CDR3 DNA: TGTGCCAGCAGTTTAGGAGGGGCTAACTGGGGCTACACCTTC. Protein product: CASSLGGANWGYTF.

The V gene is TRBV27, the J gene TRBJ2-3, with D unclear. The CDR3 is made up of 16 amino acids. V lost 6 bases and J 0 bases, leaving 16 bases between the germline ends. Germline V lookup: CDR1 MNHEY, CDR2 SMNVEV (reference sequence). Here the CDR3 reads CASSPPVLTSTDTQYF. Here the CDR3 DNA reads TGTGCCAGCAGCCCCCCAGTCCTGACTAGCACAGATACGCAGTATTTT.

Only a few counts were recorded for this clone. The chain joins TRBV5-1 to TRBJ2-3; TRBD2 is a possible D gene (5 bases). V was trimmed by 7 bases and J by 4 bases, leaving 7 bases between them. The V gene's germline CDR1 is SGHRS and CDR2 YFSETQ. CDR3 length equals 11 residues. The CDR3 region is CASGSSDTQYF. For the CDR3, the DNA is TGCGCCAGCGGGAGTTCAGATACGCAGTATTTT.

The rearrangement joins TRBV30 to TRBJ2-1; 7 bases match TRBD2. Trimming took 2 bases from V and 6 from J; bases not matched to a gene: 10. The CDR3 is 15 residues long. Germline V gene sequence: CDR1 GTSNPN, CDR2 SVGIG (reference sequence). DNA of the CDR3: TGTGCCTGGAGTCAGGGACTAACGTCCCTCAATGAGCAGTTCTTC. This sequence encodes CAWSQGLTSLNEQFF.

The V call is TRBV28, the J call TRBJ2-7, with 8 bases lining up with TRBD2. V lost 6 bases and J lost 6; bases outside the gene matches: 10. This CDR3 has 14 amino acids. Germline loops: CDR1 MDHEN, CDR2 SYDVKM. The CDR3 bases are TGTGCCAGCAGACCCGGGGGGGAAACTCCCGAGCAGTACTTC. This translates into CASRPGGETPEQYF.

V usage is TRBV10-3 and J usage is TRBJ1-2, with D perhaps TRBD1 (5 bases). Germline assignment: CDR1 ENHRY and CDR2 SYGVKD. The V and J ends lost 8 bases and 0 bases respectively, with 10 bases between them. The CDR3 is made up of 13 amino acids. CDR3 protein: CAILRDSNYGYTF. The DNA of the CDR3 is TGTGCCATCCTTCGGGACTCTAACTATGGCTACACCTTC.

The J gene is TRBJ2-3, the V gene TRBV27; D is undetermined. Germline V gives CDR1 MNHEY, CDR2 SMNVEV (reference sequence). This CDR3 comprises 15 residues. The V gene lost 4 bases and the J gene lost 2 bases, with 13 bases spanning the gap. CDR3 residues: CASSSLGEVTDTQYF. DNA for the CDR3: TGTGCCAGCAGTTCACTCGGAGAGGTCACAGATACGCAGTATTTT.

DNA of the CDR3: TGCGCCAGCAGCTTGCTAGCGGACTCCTACGAGCAGTACTTC. Encoded protein: CASSLLADSYEQYF. V gene TRBV5-1 combines with J gene TRBJ2-7; 7 bases map to TRBD2. With 1 base clipped from V and 0 bases from J, the junction kept 1 base outside the gene matches. CDR1 and CDR2 (germline): SGHRS, YFSETQ. CDR3 size: 14 residues.

A single count supports this clone. V and J are TRBV4-1 and TRBJ2-3; possible D gene TRBD1, 6 bases. From germline, CDR1 is MGHRA and CDR2 YSYEKL. V was trimmed by 6 bases and J by 6 bases, leaving 13 bases between them. The CDR3 contains 13 residues. CDR3 nucleotide sequence: TGCGCCAGCAGTCTACAGGGATCGGATACGCAGTATTTT. It yields the protein CASSLQGSDTQYF.

The chain carries TRBV28 and TRBJ2-7; no firm D call. The germline V and J ends were trimmed by 4 bases and 2 bases, with 12 bases remaining between them. Germline-derived CDR1 and CDR2 are MDHEN and SYDVKM. The CDR3 has 14 residues. The CDR3 protein is CASSSFDKAYEQYF. The CDR3 DNA sequence: TGTGCCAGCAGTTCCTTCGACAAAGCCTACGAGCAGTACTTC.

This chain uses TRBV7-9 with TRBJ1-5, with D possibly matching TRBD1 (5 bases). The CDR3 is made up of 13 amino acids. Germline V gives CDR1 SEHNR, CDR2 FQNEAQ (reference sequence). Trimming removed 1 base at V and 5 bases at J, with 6 bases between. The CDR3 sequence: CASSLGRDQPQHF. CDR3 bases: TGTGCCAGCAGCTTAGGCAGGGATCAGCCCCAGCATTTT.

This chain uses TRBV2 with TRBJ2-1; D unclear. Trimming took off 3 bases at V and 8 bases at J, with 5 bases between the two ends. The CDR3 loop spans 11 amino acids. CDR1 SNHLY and CDR2 FYNNEI come from the germline V gene. CDR3: CASSEFDEQFF. The DNA of the CDR3 is TGTGCCAGCAGTGAGTTCGATGAGCAGTTCTTC.

This rearrangement joins TRBV30 to TRBJ2-6, with TRBD1 as a possible D gene (6 bases). CDR1 is GTSNPN, CDR2 SVGIG, per germline (reference sequence). Trimming stripped 0 bases from V and 0 bases from J, with 24 bases between. This CDR3 is 21 amino acids long. The CDR3 nucleotides read TGTGCCTGGAGTGTTCCGCCCCCCACAGGGTTAAACTACTCTGGGGCCAACGTCCTGACTTTC. Its protein is CAWSVPPPTGLNYSGANVLTF. Using reference TRBV30 and TRBJ2-6 for the parts outside the CDR3, the full variable domain is SQTIHQWPATLVQPVGSPLSLECTVEGTSNPNLYWYRQAAGRGLQLLFYSVGIGQISSEVPQNLSASRPQDRQFILSSKKLLLSDSGFYLCAWSVPPPTGLNYSGANVLTFGAGSRLTVL.

The chain has TRBV2 and TRBJ2-5, with 8 bases lining up with TRBD2. CDR3 length: 16 amino acids. Germline V gives CDR1 SNHLY, CDR2 FYNNEI. V lost 7 bases and J lost 5; bases outside the gene matches: 15. The CDR3 is CASNGRRSGSLETQYF. The CDR3 coding sequence is TGTGCCAGCAACGGCCGACGGAGCGGGAGTCTCGAGACCCAGTACTTC.

The J gene is TRBJ1-5, the V gene TRBV5-5; 8 bases map to TRBD1. Germline trimming cut 4 bases from V and 7 bases from J; bases unmatched to any gene: 10. CDR1 is SGHKS and CDR2 is YYEKEE in the germline V gene (reference sequence). This CDR3 region has 15 residues. The CDR3, as DNA: TGTGCCAGCAGCCCCGGGACAGGCCCCCGGCAGCCCCAGCATTTT. This codes for CASSPGTGPRQPQHF.

This clone has a single count. DNA for the CDR3: TGCAGCGCCAACCTGGACAGCCGCTCCTACAATGAGCAGTTCTTC. It is translated as CSANLDSRSYNEQFF. The chain recombines TRBV29-1 with TRBJ2-1, with a weak D call TRBD1 (6 bases). V lost 7 bases and J 0 bases, leaving 16 bases between the germline ends. The CDR3 sequence is 15 residues long. Germline V gene lookup returns CDR1 SQVTM and CDR2 ANQGSEA.

V usage is TRBV28 and J usage is TRBJ2-2; TRBD2 is a possible D gene (6 bases). This CDR3 has 17 residues. Germline V gene sequence: CDR1 MDHEN, CDR2 SYDVKM. The V gene lost 2 bases and the J gene lost 2 bases, with 15 bases spanning the gap. The CDR3 reads CASSLGGGSPNTGELFF. CDR3 sequence (DNA): TGTGCCAGCAGTTTAGGTGGGGGGTCCCCAAACACCGGGGAGCTGTTTTTT. The full variable domain, completed using reference TRBV28 and TRBJ2-2, is DVKVTQSSRYLVKRTGEKVFLECVQDMDHENMFWYRQDPGLGLRLIYFSYDVKMKEKGDIPEGYSVSREKKERFSLILESASTNQTSMYLCASSLGGGSPNTGELFFGEGSRLTVL.